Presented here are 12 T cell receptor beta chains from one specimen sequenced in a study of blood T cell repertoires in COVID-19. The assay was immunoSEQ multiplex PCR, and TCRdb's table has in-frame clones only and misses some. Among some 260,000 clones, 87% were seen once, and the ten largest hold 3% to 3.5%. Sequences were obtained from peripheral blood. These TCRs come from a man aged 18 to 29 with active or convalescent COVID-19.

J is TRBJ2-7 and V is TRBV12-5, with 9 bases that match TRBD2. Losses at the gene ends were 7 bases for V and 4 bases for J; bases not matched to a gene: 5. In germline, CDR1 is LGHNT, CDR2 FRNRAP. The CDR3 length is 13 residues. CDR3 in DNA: TGTGCTAGTGCCTTAGCGGGAGCATACGAGCAGTACTTC. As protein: CASALAGAYEQYF.

CDR3 nucleotide sequence: TGTGCCAGCAGTCTGTACGCAGGGGGCACGTACGAGCAGTACTTC. This encodes CASSLYAGGTYEQYF. The chain has TRBV6-5 and TRBJ2-7; TRBD1 matches 8 bases. The CDR3 totals 15 residues. Germline-derived CDR1 and CDR2 are MNHEY and SVGAGI. Unmatched junction bases numbered 10, after V lost 5 bases and J lost 4 bases.

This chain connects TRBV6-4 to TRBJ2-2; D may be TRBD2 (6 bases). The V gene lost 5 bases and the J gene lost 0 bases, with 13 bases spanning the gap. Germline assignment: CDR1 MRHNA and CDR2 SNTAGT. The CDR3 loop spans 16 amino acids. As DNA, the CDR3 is TGTGCCAGCAGTAATACGGGAGTGGCGAACACCGGGGAGCTGTTTTTT. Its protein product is CASSNTGVANTGELFF.

CDR3 nucleotide sequence: TGTGCCAGCAGCGCATACCGGACAGGCGGAAAACTGTTTTTT. This translates into CASSAYRTGGKLFF. The chain links TRBV7-2 to TRBJ1-4; TRBD1 agrees at 7 bases. V lost 5 bases, J lost 10 bases, and 10 bases stayed unmatched. Per germline, CDR1 SGHTA and CDR2 FQGNSA. This CDR3 region has 14 residues.

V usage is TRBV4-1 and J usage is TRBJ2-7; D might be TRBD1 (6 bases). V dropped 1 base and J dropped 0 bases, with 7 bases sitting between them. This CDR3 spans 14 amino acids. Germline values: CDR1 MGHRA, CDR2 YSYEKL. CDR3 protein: CASSQGTVSYEQYF. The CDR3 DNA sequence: TGCGCCAGCAGCCAAGGGACAGTCTCCTACGAGCAGTACTTC.

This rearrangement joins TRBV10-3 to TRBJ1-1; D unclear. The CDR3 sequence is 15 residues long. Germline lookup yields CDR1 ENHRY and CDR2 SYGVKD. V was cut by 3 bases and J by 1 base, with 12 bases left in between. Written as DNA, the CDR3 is TGTGCCATCAGTGACCCGCCGGGTAAGAACACTGAAGCTTTCTTT. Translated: CAISDPPGKNTEAFF.

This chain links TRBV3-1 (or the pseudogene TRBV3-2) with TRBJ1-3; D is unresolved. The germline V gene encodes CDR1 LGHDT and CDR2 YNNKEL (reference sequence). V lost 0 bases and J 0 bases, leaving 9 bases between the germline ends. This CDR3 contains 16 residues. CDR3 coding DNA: TGTGCCAGCAGCCAAGATGAACATACCTCTGGAAACACCATATATTTT. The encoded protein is CASSQDEHTSGNTIYF.

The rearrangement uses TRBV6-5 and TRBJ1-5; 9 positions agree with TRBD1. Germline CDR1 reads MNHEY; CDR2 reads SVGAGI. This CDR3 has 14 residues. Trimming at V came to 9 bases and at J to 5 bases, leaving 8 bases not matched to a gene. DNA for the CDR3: TGTGCCAGTCTCCAACAGGGGGCCTATCAGCCCCAGCATTTT. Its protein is CASLQQGAYQPQHF.

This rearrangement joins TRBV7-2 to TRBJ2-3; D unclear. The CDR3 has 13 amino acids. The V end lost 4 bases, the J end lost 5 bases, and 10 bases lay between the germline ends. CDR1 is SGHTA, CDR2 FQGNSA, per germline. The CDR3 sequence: CASSSRVGDTQYF. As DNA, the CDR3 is TGTGCCAGCAGCTCTCGGGTGGGAGATACGCAGTATTTT.

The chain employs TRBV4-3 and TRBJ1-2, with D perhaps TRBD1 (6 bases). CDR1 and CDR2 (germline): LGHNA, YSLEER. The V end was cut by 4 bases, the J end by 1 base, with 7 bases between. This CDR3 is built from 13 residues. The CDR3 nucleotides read TGCGCCAGCAGCCTACAGGGTAACTATGGCTACACCTTC. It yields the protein CASSLQGNYGYTF.

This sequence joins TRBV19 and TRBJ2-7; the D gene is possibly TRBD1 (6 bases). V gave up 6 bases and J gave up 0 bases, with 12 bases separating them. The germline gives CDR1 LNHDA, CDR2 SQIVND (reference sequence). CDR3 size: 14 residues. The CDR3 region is CASRTGPSSYEQYF. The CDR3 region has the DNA TGTGCCAGTAGAACAGGGCCAAGCTCCTACGAGCAGTACTTC.

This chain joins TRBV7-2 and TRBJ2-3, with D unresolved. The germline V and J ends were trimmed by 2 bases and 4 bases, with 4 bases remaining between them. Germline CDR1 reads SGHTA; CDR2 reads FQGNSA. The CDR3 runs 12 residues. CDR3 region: CASSLSSDTQYF. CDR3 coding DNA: TGTGCCAGCAGCTTAAGCTCAGATACGCAGTATTTT.